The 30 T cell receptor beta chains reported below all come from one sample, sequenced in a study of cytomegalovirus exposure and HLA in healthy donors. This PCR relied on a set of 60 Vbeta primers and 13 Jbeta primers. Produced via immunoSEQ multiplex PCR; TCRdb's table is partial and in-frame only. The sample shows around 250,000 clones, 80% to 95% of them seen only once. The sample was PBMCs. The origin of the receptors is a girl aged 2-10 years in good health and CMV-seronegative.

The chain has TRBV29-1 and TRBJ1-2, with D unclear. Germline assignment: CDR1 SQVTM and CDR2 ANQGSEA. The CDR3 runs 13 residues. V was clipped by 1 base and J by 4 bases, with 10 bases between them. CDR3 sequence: CSVEGGSSYGYTF. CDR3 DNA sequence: TGCAGCGTTGAAGGAGGGAGCTCCTATGGCTACACCTTC.

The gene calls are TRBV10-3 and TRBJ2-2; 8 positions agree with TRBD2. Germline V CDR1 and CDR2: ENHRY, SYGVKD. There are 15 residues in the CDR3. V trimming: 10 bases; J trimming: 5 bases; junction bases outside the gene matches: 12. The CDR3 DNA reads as TGTGCCAGCACCAGTAGCGGGATGGGGACCGGGGAGCTGTTTTTT. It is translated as CASTSSGMGTGELFF.

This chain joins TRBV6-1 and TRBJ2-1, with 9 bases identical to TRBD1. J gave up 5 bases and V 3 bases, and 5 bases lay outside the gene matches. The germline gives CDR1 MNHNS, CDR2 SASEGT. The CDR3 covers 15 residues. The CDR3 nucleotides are TGTGCCAGCAGTGATTACAGGGGGCCCCACAATGAGCAGTTCTTC. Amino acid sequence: CASSDYRGPHNEQFF.

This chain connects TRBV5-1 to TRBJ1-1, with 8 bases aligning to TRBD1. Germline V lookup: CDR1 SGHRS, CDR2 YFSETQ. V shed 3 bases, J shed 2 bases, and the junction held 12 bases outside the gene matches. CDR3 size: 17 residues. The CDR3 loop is CASSSAGQGLFNTEAFF. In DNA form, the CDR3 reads TGCGCCAGCAGCTCGGCCGGACAGGGTCTTTTTAACACTGAAGCTTTCTTT.

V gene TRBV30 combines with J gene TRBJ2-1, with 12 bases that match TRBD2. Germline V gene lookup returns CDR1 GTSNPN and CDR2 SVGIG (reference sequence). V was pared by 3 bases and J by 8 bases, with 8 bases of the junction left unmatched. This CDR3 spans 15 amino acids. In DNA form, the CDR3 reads TGTGCCTGGAGACATCTAGCGGGGGGGCACTATGAGCAGTTCTTC. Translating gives CAWRHLAGGHYEQFF.

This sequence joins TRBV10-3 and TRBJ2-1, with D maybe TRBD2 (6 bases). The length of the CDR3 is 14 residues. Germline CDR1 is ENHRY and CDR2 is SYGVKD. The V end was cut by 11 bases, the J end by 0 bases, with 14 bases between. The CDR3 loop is CAAKGGSSYNEQFF. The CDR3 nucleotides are TGTGCCGCCAAAGGAGGGAGCTCCTACAATGAGCAGTTCTTC.

The CDR3 bases are TGTGCCAGCAGCTTTTGGGGGGGGAACAATGAGCAGTTCTTC. The encoded protein is CASSFWGGNNEQFF. The chain has TRBV5-4 and TRBJ2-1; TRBD2 agrees at 7 bases. Trimming took 2 bases from V and 5 from J; bases not matched to a gene: 4. Germline V gene sequence: CDR1 SGHNT, CDR2 YYREEE (reference sequence). This CDR3 comprises 14 residues.

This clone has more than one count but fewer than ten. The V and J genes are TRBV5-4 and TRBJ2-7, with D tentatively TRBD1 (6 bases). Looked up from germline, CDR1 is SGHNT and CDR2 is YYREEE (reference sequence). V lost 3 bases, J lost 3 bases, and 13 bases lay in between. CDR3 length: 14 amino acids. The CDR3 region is CASSYSGVGYEQYF. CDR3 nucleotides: TGTGCCAGCAGCTACTCAGGGGTCGGCTACGAGCAGTACTTC.

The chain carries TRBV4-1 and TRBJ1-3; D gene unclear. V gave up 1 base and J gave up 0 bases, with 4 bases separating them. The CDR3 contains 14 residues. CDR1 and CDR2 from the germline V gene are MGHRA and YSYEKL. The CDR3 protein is CASSQVSSGNTIYF. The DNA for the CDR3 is TGCGCCAGCAGCCAAGTTAGCTCTGGAAACACCATATATTTT.

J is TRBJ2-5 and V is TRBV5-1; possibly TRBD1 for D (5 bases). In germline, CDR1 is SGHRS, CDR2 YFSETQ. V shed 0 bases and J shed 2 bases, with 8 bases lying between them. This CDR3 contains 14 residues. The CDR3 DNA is TGCGCCAGCAGCTTGGCAGGGATTCAAGAGACCCAGTACTTC. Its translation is CASSLAGIQETQYF.

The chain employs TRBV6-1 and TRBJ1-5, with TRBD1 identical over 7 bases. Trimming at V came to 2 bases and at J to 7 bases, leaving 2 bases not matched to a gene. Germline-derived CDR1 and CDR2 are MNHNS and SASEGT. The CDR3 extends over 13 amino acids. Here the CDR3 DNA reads TGTGCCAGCAGTGAAAACAGGGGCCAGCCCCAGCATTTT. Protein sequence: CASSENRGQPQHF.

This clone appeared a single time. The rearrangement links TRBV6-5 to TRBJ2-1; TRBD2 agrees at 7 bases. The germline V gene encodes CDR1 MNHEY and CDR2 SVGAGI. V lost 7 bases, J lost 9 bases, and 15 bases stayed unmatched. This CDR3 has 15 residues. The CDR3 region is CASISGRGRAAEQFF. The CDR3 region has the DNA TGTGCCAGCATTTCAGGCCGGGGGAGGGCCGCTGAGCAGTTCTTC.

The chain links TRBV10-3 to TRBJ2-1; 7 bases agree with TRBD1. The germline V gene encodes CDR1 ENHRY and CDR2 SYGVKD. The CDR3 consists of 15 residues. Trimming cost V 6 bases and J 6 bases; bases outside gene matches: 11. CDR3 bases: TGTGCCATCAGGACAGGGTACAATCGGCCCAATGAGCAGTTCTTC. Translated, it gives CAIRTGYNRPNEQFF.

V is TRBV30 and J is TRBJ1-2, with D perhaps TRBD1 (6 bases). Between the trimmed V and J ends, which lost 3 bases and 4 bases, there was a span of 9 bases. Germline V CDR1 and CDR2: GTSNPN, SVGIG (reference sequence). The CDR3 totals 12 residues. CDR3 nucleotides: TGTGCCTGGAGATTCAGGGGCTATGGCTACACCTTC. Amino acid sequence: CAWRFRGYGYTF.

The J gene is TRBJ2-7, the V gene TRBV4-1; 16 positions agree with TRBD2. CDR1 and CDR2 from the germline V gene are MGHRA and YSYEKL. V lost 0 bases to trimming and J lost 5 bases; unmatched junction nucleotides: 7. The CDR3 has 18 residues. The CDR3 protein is CASSQDPGLAGGEHEQYF. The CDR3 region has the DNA TGCGCCAGCAGCCAAGATCCGGGACTAGCGGGAGGGGAGCACGAGCAGTACTTC.

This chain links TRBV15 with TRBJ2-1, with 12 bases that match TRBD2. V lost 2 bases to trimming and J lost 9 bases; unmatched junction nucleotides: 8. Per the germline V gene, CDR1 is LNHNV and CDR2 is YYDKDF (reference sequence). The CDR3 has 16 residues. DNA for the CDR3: TGTGCCACCAGCAGATCCTGGACTAGCGGGATTGGTGAGCAGTTCTTC. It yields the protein CATSRSWTSGIGEQFF.

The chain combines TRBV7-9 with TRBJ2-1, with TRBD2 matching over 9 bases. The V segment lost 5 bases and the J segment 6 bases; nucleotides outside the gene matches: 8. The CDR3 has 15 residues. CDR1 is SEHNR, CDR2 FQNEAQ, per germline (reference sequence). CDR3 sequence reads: CASSLGTSSINEQFF. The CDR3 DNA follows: TGTGCCAGCAGCCTCGGGACTAGCAGCATCAATGAGCAGTTCTTC.

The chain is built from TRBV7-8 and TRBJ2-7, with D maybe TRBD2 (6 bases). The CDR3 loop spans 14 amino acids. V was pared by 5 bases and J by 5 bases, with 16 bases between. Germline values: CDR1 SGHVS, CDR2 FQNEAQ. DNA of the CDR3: TGTGCCAGCAGCCCGCGGGATCCTAAGAACGAGCAGTACTTC. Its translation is CASSPRDPKNEQYF.

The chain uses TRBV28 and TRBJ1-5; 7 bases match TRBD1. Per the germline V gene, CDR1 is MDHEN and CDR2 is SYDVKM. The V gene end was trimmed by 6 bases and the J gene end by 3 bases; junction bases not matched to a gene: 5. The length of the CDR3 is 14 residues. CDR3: CASRKTGFNQPQHF. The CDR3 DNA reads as TGTGCCAGCAGGAAGACAGGGTTCAATCAGCCCCAGCATTTT.

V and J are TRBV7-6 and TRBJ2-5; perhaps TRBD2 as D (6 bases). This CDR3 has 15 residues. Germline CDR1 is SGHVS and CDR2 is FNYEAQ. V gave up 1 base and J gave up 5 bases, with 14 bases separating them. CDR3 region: CASSLELTGEETQYF. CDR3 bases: TGTGCCAGCAGCTTAGAGCTGACGGGAGAGGAGACCCAGTACTTC.

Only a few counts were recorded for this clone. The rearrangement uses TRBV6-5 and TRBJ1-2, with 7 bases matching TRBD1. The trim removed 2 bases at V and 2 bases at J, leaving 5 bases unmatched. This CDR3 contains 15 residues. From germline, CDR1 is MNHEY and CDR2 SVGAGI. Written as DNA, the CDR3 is TGTGCCAGCAGTTACCGACAGGGCACCAACTATGGCTACACCTTC. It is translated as CASSYRQGTNYGYTF.

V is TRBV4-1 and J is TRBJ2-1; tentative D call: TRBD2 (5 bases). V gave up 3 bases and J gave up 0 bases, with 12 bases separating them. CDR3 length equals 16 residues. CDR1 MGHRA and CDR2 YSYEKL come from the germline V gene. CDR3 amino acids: CASSHLEGSSYNEQFF. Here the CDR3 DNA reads TGCGCCAGCAGCCACTTAGAGGGAAGCTCCTACAATGAGCAGTTCTTC.

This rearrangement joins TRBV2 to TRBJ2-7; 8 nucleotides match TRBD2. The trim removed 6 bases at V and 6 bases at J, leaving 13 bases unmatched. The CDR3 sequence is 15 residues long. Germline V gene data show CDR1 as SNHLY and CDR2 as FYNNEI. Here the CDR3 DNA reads TGTGCCAGCAGCAGTAGCGGGGTGACAGTTGGCGAGCAGTACTTC. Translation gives CASSSSGVTVGEQYF.

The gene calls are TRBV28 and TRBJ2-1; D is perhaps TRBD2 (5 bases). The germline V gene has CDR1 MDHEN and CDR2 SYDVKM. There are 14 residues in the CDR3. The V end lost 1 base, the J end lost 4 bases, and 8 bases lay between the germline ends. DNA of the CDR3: TGTGCCAGCAGTTTATTGGCGGGTTACAATGAGCAGTTCTTC. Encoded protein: CASSLLAGYNEQFF.

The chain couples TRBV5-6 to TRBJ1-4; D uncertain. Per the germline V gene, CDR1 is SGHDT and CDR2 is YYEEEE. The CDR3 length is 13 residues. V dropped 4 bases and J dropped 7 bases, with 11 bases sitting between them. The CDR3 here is CASSPWRIEKLFF. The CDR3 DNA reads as TGTGCCAGCAGCCCCTGGCGGATTGAAAAACTGTTTTTT.

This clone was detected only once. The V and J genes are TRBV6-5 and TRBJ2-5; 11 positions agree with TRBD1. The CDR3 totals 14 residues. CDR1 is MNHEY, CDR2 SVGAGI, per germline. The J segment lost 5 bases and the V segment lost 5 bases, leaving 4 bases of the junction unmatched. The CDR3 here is CASSRDRGAETQYF. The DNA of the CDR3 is TGTGCCAGCAGTCGGGACAGGGGGGCGGAGACCCAGTACTTC.

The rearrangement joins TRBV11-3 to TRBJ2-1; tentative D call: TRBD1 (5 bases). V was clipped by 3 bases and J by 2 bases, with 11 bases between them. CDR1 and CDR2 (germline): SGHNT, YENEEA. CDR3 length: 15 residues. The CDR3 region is CASSLRDSPYNEQFF. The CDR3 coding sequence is TGTGCCAGCAGCTTGCGAGACAGCCCCTACAATGAGCAGTTCTTC.

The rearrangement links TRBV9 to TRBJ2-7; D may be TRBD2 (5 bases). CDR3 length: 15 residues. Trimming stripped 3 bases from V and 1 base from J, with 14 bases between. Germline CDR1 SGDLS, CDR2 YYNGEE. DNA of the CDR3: TGTGCCAGCAGCGCCGAGGGATCCCCTTCCTACGAGCAGTACTTC. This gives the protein CASSAEGSPSYEQYF.

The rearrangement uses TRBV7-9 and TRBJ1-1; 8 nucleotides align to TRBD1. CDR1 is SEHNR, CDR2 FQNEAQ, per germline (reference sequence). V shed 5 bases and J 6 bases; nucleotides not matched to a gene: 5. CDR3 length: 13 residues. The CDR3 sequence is CASSQGARAEAFF. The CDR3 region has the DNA TGTGCCAGCAGCCAGGGGGCGAGGGCTGAAGCTTTCTTT.

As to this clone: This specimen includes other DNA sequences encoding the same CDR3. CDR3 sequence reads: CASSLDSNTEAFF. The DNA for the CDR3 is TGTGCCAGCAGCTTGGACTCGAACACTGAAGCTTTCTTT. The V call is TRBV7-9, the J call TRBJ1-1; D is uncertain. Germline V gene sequence: CDR1 SEHNR, CDR2 FQNEAQ (reference sequence). Trimming pared 3 bases from V and 1 base from J, leaving 6 bases between. This CDR3 comprises 13 residues.